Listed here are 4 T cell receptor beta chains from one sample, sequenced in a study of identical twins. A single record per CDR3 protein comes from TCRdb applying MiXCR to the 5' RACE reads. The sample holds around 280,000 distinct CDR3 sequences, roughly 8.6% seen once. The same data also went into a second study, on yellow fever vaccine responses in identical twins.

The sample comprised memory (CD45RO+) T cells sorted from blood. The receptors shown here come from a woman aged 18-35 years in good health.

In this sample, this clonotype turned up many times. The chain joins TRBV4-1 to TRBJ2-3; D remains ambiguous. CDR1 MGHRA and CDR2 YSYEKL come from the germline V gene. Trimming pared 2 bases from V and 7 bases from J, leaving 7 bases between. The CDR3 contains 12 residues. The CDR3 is CASSQTINTQYF. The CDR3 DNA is TGCGCCAGCAGCCAAACAATAAATACGCAGTATTTT.

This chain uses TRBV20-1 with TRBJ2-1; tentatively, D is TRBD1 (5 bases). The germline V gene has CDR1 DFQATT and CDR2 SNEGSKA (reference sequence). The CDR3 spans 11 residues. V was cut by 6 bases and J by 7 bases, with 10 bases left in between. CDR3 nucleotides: TGCAGTGCACAGGACGGAAATGAGCAGTTCTTC. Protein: CSAQDGNEQFF.

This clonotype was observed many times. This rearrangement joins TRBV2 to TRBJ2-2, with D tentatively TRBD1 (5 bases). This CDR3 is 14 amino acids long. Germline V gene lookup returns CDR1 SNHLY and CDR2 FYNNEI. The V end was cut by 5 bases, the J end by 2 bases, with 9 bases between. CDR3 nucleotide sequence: TGTGCCAGCAGTCCCGACAGAAACACCGGGGAGCTGTTTTTT. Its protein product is CASSPDRNTGELFF.

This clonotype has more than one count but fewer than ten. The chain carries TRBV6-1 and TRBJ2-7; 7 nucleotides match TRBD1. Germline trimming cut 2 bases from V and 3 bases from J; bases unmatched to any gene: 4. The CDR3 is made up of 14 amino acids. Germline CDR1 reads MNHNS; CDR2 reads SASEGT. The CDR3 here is CASSEYPGGYEQYV. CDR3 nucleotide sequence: TGTGCCAGCAGTGAATATCCAGGGGGCTACGAGCAGTACGTC.